Listed below are T cell receptor beta chains from one sample, sequenced in a study of blood T cell repertoires in COVID-19. Measured with immunoSEQ multiplex PCR; TCRdb has only the in-frame clones, and not every one. The sample contains about 240,000 clones, around 83% of which appear only once. The specimen was peripheral blood. Receptor source: a woman older than 75 with acute or convalescent COVID-19. Each CDR3 is given with its conserved first and last residue. The D gene is left open where the match is weak. Clone size is stated in some rows and not others, as once, few, many or a class when expanded.

D	V	size	J	CDR3	DNA
.	TRBV5-1	.	TRBJ2-1	CASSLAGQAITYNEQFF	TGCGCCAGCAGCTTGGCCGGTCAGGCCATTACCTACAATGAGCAGTTCTTC
TRBD1	TRBV2	.	TRBJ1-2	CASSVRSAGGGYTF	TGTGCCAGCAGTGTAAGGTCGGCAGGGGGTGGCTACACCTTC
TRBD1	TRBV5-4	once	TRBJ1-2	CASSLNGARGLNIGYTF	TGTGCCAGCAGCTTGAACGGGGCCAGGGGGCTCAATATTGGCTACACCTTC
.	TRBV7-2	.	TRBJ1-3	CASSLAGGTNSGNTIYF	TGTGCCAGCAGCTTAGCCGGCGGAACGAACTCTGGAAACACCATATATTTT
TRBD1	TRBV19	few	TRBJ2-1	CASTDRGPTNEQFF	TGTGCCAGTACCGACAGGGGTCCCACCAATGAGCAGTTCTTC
TRBD1	TRBV28	.	TRBJ2-2	CASSLSGQGLELFF	TGTGCCAGCAGTTTATCTGGACAGGGATTGGAGCTGTTTTTT
.	TRBV19	.	TRBJ1-4	CASSMAREKLFF	TGTGCCAGTAGTATGGCGCGGGAAAAACTGTTTTTT
.	TRBV27	once	TRBJ2-7	CASSFAGQNAYEQYF	TGTGCCAGCAGTTTCGCCGGACAAAACGCCTACGAGCAGTACTTC
TRBD2	TRBV5-4	.	TRBJ2-3	CASSPTSGGISTDTQYF	TGTGCCAGCAGCCCGACTAGCGGGGGGATTAGCACAGATACGCAGTATTTT
TRBD1	TRBV15	.	TRBJ1-6	CATSKGGQGNSPLHF	TGTGCCACCAGCAAGGGGGGACAGGGGAATTCACCCCTCCACTTT
TRBD2	TRBV5-1	.	TRBJ2-1	CASSLGGRGAINEQFF	TGCGCCAGCAGCTTGGGGGGGCGGGGGGCAATCAATGAGCAGTTCTTC
.	TRBV3-1/TRBV3-2	.	TRBJ2-3	CASSSRGWADTQYF	TGTGCCAGCAGCTCACGGGGGTGGGCGGATACGCAGTATTTT
.	TRBV19	.	TRBJ1-6	CASSMRGRDSSPLHF	TGTGCCAGTAGTATGCGGGGACGGGATTCCTCACCCCTCCACTTT
.	TRBV6-6	.	TRBJ1-5	CASSRPTDSNQPQHF	TGTGCCAGCAGCCGGCCGACAGATAGCAATCAGCCCCAGCATTTT
TRBD1	TRBV10-3	.	TRBJ1-2	CAISEGQGNGYTF	TGTGCCATCAGTGAGGGACAGGGTAATGGCTACACCTTC
.	TRBV6-1	once	TRBJ2-2	CASSELGQRTGELFF	TGTGCCAGCAGTGAATTGGGACAACGGACCGGGGAGCTGTTTTTT
TRBD2	TRBV5-1	.	TRBJ2-1	CASSFDAGGWNEQFF	TGCGCCAGCAGCTTCGATGCGGGGGGGTGGAATGAGCAGTTCTTC
TRBD1	TRBV10-1	.	TRBJ2-7	CASSEPRTGGEPYEQYF	TGCGCCAGCAGTGAGCCTCGGACAGGGGGCGAACCCTACGAGCAGTACTTC
.	TRBV2	.	TRBJ2-7	CASSRGTTYEQYF	TGTGCCAGCAGCAGGGGAACCACCTACGAGCAGTACTTC